The 6 T cell receptor beta chains given below trace back to one sample, sequenced in a study of tissue T cells after allogeneic stem cell transplantation (dated by TCRdb to 2022 to 2024). Library preparation was by the immunoSEQ multiplex PCR assay. The source is immuneACCESS, and TCRdb retained only in-frame sequences with V and J called. Part of the clones is not carried over; for the studies checked, unresolved V genes explain less than half of this, and the remainder is unexplained. The sample has some 1,100 clones on record, about 47% of them singletons. The biggest ten clones account for 33% of the sample. The intended sense of this specimen's time point label: mouse harvest day 14 after allogeneic transplant. Mouse grafts consisting of 10^7 T-cell-depleted bone marrow cells combined with 10^6 splenic CD5+ T cells were administered by tail vein injection. The source material was liver tissue. These receptors were taken from a female BALB/c mouse given C57BL/6 T cells with graft-versus-host disease after an allogeneic hematopoietic cell transplant.

For this clone: Gene names and germline match the mouse. From the germline J gene comes the end of the CDR3, since the read stops 1 residue before it. The rearrangement links TRBV15 to TRBJ1-3; TRBD1 matches 9 bases. J was trimmed by 1 base and V by 6 bases; bases with no gene match: 4. From germline, CDR1 is SGHND and CDR2 FRSKSL. The CDR3 is 15 residues long. The DNA read from the CDR3 is TGTGCCAGCAGCAACAGGGGGCTGTCTGGAAATACGCTCTAT. It is translated as CASSNRGLSGNTLY. The full CDR3 protein is CASSNRGLSGNTLYF.

This clone is labeled large. Gene labels here are mouse ones. The CDR3 DNA, read in part, is TGTGCCAGCAGTTCAGGATATGAACAGTAC. Protein sequence: CASSSGYEQY. The full CDR3 protein is CASSSGYEQYF. The chain has TRBV15 and TRBJ2-7; no firm D call. The read ends 1 residue before the CDR3 terminus; that terminus is restored from the germline J gene. Germline V lookup: CDR1 SGHND, CDR2 FRSKSL. The V end lost 4 bases, the J end lost 4 bases, and 5 bases lay between the germline ends. The CDR3 has 11 amino acids. The whole variable domain, filled in from reference TRBV15 and TRBJ2-7, reads DAGVTQTPRHEVAEKGQTIILKCEPVSGHNDLFWYRQTKIQGLELLSYFRSKSLMEDGGAFKDRFKAEMLNSSFSTLKIQPTEPKDSAVYLCASSSGYEQYFGPGTRLTVL.

This clone is classed as hyperexpanded. Here the gene names and germline are mouse. The read terminates 1 residue before the CDR3 end, so the remaining end is supplied by the germline J gene. The chain combines TRBV12-2 with TRBJ2-7; D call uncertain. The germline V gene encodes CDR1 SGHLS and CDR2 HYDKME. The CDR3 sequence is 13 residues long. With 4 bases removed from V and 7 bases from J, the gap between germline ends came to 16 bases. The CDR3 region is CASSPRVLGEQYF. CDR3 bases read: TGTGCCAGCTCGCCTAGGGTATTGGGAGAACAGTAC.

As to this clone: Mouse germline and gene names are used. The CDR3 goes on 1 residue after the read ends, and that part is filled in from the germline J gene. The chain uses TRBV5 and TRBJ1-2, with D unclear. Between the trimmed V and J ends, which lost 4 bases and 0 bases, there was a span of 12 bases. Germline V gene sequence: CDR1 LGHNA, CDR2 YNLKQL (reference sequence). This CDR3 has 15 amino acids. CDR3 DNA, as far as it was read: TGTGCCAGCAGCCCTCAACACTATGCAAACTCCGACTACACC. Protein product: CASSPQHYANSDYT. The whole CDR3 protein is CASSPQHYANSDYTF.

Concerning this clone: Genes and germline come from the mouse. The CDR3 loop is CASSLLGGSQNTLYF. The part of the CDR3 DNA that was read is TGTGCCAGCAGTCTACTGGGGGGTAGTCAAAACACCTTGTAC. This sequence joins TRBV14 and TRBJ2-4; TRBD2 matches 9 bases. The CDR3 extends 1 residue past the end of the read, so its final part is completed from the germline J gene. Germline V gene data show CDR1 as SGHDT and CDR2 as FRDEAV. The length of the CDR3 is 15 residues. The ends lost 4 bases at V and 0 bases at J; junction bases unmatched: 3. The entire variable domain, with the rest obtained from reference TRBV14 and TRBJ2-4, is as follows: EAGVTQSPRYAVLQEGQAVSFWCDPISGHDTLYWYQQPRDQGPQLLVYFRDEAVIDNSQLPSDRFSAVRPKGTNSTLKIQSAKQGDTATYLCASSLLGGSQNTLYFGAGTRLSVL.

This clone came up a few times. Gene names are the mouse ones. The CDR3 end lies 1 residue beyond the end of the read and is filled in from the germline J gene. This chain links TRBV31 with TRBJ2-7; the match to TRBD1 covers 8 bases. CDR1 is GKSSPN, CDR2 SITVG, per germline. Trimming at V came to 3 bases and at J to 5 bases, leaving 3 bases not matched to a gene. The CDR3 extends over 12 amino acids. Partial CDR3 DNA: TGTGCCTGGAGGGTGACAGGGGATGAACAGTAC. Residues: CAWRVTGDEQY. The full CDR3 sequence reads CAWRVTGDEQYF.